The next 7 T cell receptor beta chains were all read from a single sample in a study of blood T cell repertoires in COVID-19. Using immunoSEQ multiplex PCR, the repertoire was profiled, and TCRdb retains in-frame clones only, with some absent. The data hold some 170,000 clones, with 84% observed a single time. Sequenced: peripheral blood. Receptor source: a woman of 80 years or more with acute or convalescent COVID-19.

This clone has only one observation. The chain recombines TRBV19 with TRBJ1-5, with TRBD1 matching over 9 bases. V was pared by 6 bases and J by 4 bases, with 10 bases of the junction left unmatched. Germline V gene lookup returns CDR1 LNHDA and CDR2 SQIVND (reference sequence). The CDR3 length is 16 residues. The CDR3 protein is CASRDRGGAFNQPQHF. Here the CDR3 DNA reads TGTGCCAGTAGGGACAGGGGAGGGGCGTTTAATCAGCCCCAGCATTTT.

V usage is TRBV14 and J usage is TRBJ2-5; 10 bases fit TRBD2. Germline CDR1 reads SGHDN; CDR2 reads FVKESK. The CDR3 is 16 residues long. V gave up 4 bases and J gave up 6 bases; unmatched junction bases: 11. Written as DNA, the CDR3 is TGTGCCAGCAGCCCCGGCCGCGGTAGCGGGAGGAAGACCCAGTACTTC. Translating gives CASSPGRGSGRKTQYF.

The genes are TRBV9 and TRBJ2-5, with a possible D match to TRBD2 (7 bases). The CDR3 is 15 amino acids. V lost 6 bases and J 4 bases, leaving 19 bases between the germline ends. Germline V gene lookup returns CDR1 SGDLS and CDR2 YYNGEE. The CDR3 here is CASTLAAGATETQYF. In DNA, the CDR3 is TGTGCCAGCACCTTAGCGGCGGGGGCGACAGAGACCCAGTACTTC.

The chain joins TRBV5-1 to TRBJ2-3; 11 bases agree with TRBD2. Germline CDR1 and CDR2: SGHRS and YFSETQ. J lost 11 bases, V lost 0 bases, and 11 bases had no gene match. This CDR3 spans 16 amino acids. CDR3 bases: TGCGCCAGCAGCTTGGAGAGTGGGCTAGCGGGAGGTAGGCAGTATTTT. Protein sequence: CASSLESGLAGGRQYF.

The V call is TRBV6-2 or TRBV6-3, the J call TRBJ1-5, with D possibly TRBD1 on 6 matching bases. The CDR3 has 18 residues. The germline CDR1 and CDR2 sequences are MNHEY and SVGEGT. V was shortened by 2 bases and J by 3 bases, with 20 bases between the two germline ends. CDR3 bases: TGTGCCAGCAGTTACCGTGCGGAGCAGGGGCTTTTCAATCAGCCCCAGCATTTT. This encodes CASSYRAEQGLFNQPQHF.

The V and J genes are TRBV5-1 and TRBJ2-5, with 9 bases that match TRBD2. CDR1 SGHRS and CDR2 YFSETQ come from the germline V gene. Trimming took 4 bases from V and 4 from J; bases not matched to a gene: 5. The CDR3 totals 14 residues. CDR3 nucleotide sequence: TGCGCCAGCAGCGGCGGGGGGGCCGGAGAGACCCAGTACTTC. Translation gives CASSGGGAGETQYF.

This chain joins TRBV2 and TRBJ2-1; TRBD2 is a possible D gene (5 bases). The germline V and J ends were trimmed by 9 bases and 0 bases, with 12 bases remaining between them. Germline V lookup: CDR1 SNHLY, CDR2 FYNNEI. The CDR3 is 14 residues long. The CDR3 protein is CARTAVGSYNEQFF. In DNA, the CDR3 is TGTGCCAGAACAGCGGTGGGCTCCTACAATGAGCAGTTCTTC.